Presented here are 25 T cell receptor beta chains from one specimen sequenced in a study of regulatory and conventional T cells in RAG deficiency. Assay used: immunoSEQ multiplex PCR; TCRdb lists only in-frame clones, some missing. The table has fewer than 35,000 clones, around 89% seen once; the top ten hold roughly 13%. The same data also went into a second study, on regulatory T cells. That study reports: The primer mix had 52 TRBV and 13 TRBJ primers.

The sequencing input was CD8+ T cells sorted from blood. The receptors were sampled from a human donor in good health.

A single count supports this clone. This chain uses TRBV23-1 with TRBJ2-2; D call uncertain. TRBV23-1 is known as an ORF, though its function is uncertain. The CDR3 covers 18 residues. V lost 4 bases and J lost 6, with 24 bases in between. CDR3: CASSPHFILWPVAGELFF. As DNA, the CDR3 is TGCGCCAGCAGTCCCCATTTCATTCTGTGGCCAGTCGCCGGGGAGCTGTTTTTT.

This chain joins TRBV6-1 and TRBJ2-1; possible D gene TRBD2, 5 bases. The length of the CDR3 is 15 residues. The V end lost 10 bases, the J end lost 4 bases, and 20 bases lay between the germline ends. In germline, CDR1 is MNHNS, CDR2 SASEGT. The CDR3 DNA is TGTGCCATCTCCCGAGGATTAGAGGGATACAATGAGCAGTTCTTC. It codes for CAISRGLEGYNEQFF.

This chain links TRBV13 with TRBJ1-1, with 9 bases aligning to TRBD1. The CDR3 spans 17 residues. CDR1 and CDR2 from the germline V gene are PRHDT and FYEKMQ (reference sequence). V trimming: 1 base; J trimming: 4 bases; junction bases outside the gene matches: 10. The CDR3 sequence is CASSLAGQGESGTEAFF. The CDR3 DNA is TGTGCCAGCAGCTTAGCGGGACAGGGAGAAAGTGGCACTGAAGCTTTCTTT. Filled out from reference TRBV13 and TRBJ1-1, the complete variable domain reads AAGVIQSPRHLIKEKRETATLKCYPIPRHDTVYWYQQGPGQDPQFLISFYEKMQSDKGSIPDRFSAQQFSDYHSELNMSSLELGDSALYFCASSLAGQGESGTEAFFGQGTRLTVV.

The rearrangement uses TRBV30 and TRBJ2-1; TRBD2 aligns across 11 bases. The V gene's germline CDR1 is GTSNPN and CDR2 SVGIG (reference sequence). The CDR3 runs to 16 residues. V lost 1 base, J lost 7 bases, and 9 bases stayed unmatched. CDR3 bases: TGTGCCTGGAGTGGGCCAATAGCGGGAGGGTCAAATGAGCAGTTCTTC. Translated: CAWSGPIAGGSNEQFF. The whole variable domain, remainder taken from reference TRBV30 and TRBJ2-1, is SQTIHQWPATLVQPVGSPLSLECTVEGTSNPNLYWYRQAAGRGLQLLFYSVGIGQISSEVPQNLSASRPQDRQFILSSKKLLLSDSGFYLCAWSGPIAGGSNEQFFGPGTRLTVL.

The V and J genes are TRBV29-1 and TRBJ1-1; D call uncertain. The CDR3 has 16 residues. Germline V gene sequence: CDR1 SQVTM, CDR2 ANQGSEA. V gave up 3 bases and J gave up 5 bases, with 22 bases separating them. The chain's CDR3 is CSVETILFSVGTEAFF. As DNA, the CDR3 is TGCAGCGTTGAGACGATTCTATTCTCGGTTGGGACTGAAGCTTTCTTT.

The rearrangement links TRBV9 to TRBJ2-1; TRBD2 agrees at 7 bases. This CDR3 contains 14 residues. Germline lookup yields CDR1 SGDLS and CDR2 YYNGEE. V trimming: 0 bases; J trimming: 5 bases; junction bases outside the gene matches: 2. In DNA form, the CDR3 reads TGTGCCAGCAGCGTAGCGGGAGGAAACAATGAGCAGTTCTTC. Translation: CASSVAGGNNEQFF.

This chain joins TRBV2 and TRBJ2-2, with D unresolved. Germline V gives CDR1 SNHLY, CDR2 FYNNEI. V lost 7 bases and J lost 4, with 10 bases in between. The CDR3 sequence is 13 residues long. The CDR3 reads CASTGSATGELFF. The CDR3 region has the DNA TGTGCCAGCACTGGGTCCGCCACCGGGGAGCTGTTTTTT.

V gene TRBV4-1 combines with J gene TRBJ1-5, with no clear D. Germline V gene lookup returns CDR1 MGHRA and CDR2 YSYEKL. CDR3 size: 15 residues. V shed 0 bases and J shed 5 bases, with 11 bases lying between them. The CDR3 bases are TGCGCCAGCAGCCAAGATGTCCGGGAGCATCAGCCCCAGCATTTT. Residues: CASSQDVREHQPQHF.

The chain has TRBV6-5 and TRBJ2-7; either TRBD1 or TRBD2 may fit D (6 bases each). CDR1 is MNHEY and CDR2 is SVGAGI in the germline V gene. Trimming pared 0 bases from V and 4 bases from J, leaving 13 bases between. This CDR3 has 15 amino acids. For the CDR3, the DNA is TGTGCCAGCAGTTACTCGGGGGGCCCCGGGTACGAGCAGTACTTC. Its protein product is CASSYSGGPGYEQYF.

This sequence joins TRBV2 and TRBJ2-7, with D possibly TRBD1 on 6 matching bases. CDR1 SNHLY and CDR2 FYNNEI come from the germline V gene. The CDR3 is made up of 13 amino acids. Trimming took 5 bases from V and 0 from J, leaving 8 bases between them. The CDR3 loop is CASSKDSSYEQYF. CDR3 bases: TGTGCCAGCAGTAAGGACAGCTCCTACGAGCAGTACTTC. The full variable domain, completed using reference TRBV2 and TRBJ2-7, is EPEVTQTPSHQVTQMGQEVILRCVPISNHLYFYWYRQILGQKVEFLVSFYNNEISEKSEIFDDQFSVERPDGSNFTLKIRSTKLEDSAMYFCASSKDSSYEQYFGPGTRLTVT.

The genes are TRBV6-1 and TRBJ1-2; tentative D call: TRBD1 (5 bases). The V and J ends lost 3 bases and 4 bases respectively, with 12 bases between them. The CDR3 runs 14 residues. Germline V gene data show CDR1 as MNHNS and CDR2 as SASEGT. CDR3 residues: CASSDRVYLYGYTF. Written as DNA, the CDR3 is TGTGCCAGCAGTGACAGGGTTTACCTCTATGGCTACACCTTC.

The CDR3 sequence is CASSVEGGAETQYF. Here the CDR3 DNA reads TGTGCCAGCAGCGTAGAGGGGGGAGCAGAGACCCAGTACTTC. This chain connects TRBV9 to TRBJ2-5; the D call may be TRBD1 or TRBD2 (6 bases each). CDR1 and CDR2 (germline): SGDLS, YYNGEE. V was trimmed by 0 bases and J by 4 bases, leaving 10 bases between them. This CDR3 has 14 amino acids.

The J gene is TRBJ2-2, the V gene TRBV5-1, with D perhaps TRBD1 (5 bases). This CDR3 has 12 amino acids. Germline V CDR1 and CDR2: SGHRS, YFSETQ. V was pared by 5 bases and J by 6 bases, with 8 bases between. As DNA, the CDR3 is TGCGCCAGCAGGGAAGGGGCCGGGGAGCTGTTTTTT. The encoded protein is CASREGAGELFF.

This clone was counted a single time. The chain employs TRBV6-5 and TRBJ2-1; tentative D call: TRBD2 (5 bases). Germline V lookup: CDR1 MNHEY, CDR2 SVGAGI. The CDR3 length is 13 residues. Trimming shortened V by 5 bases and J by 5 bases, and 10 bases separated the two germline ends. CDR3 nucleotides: TGTGCCAGCAGTCTTCTAGCCCACAATGAGCAGTTCTTC. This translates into CASSLLAHNEQFF.

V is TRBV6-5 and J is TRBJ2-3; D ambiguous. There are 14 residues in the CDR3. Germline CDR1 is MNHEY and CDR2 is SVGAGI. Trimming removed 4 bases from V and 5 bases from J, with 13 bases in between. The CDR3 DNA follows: TGTGCCAGCAGTTCTGTTCACTCGGGAGATACGCAGTATTTT. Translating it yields CASSSVHSGDTQYF.

Here the CDR3 DNA reads TGTGCCAGCAGCCCGCAAGGGAGACAGAACACTGAAGCTTTCTTT. Its translation is CASSPQGRQNTEAFF. The genes are TRBV21-1 and TRBJ1-1. TRBV21-1 is tagged as a pseudogene. CDR3 length: 15 amino acids.

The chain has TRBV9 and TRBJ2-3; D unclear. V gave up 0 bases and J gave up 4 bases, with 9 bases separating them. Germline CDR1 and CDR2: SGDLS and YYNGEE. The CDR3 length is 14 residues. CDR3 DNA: TGTGCCAGCAGCGTAGTTCCCCCGGCAGATACGCAGTATTTT. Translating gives CASSVVPPADTQYF.

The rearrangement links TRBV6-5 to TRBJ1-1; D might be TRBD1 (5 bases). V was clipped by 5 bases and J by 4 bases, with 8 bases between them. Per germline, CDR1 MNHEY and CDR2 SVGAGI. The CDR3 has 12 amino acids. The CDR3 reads CASSQGPTEAFF. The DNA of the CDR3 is TGTGCCAGCAGTCAGGGTCCCACTGAAGCTTTCTTT.

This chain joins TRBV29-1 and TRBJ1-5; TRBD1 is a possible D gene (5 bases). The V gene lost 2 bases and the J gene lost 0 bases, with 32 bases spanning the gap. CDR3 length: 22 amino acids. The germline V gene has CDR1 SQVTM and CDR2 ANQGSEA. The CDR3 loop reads CSVEPTDRTKRLYQSSNQPQHF. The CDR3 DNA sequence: TGCAGCGTTGAACCGACTGACAGAACCAAACGCCTATACCAATCTAGCAATCAGCCCCAGCATTTT.

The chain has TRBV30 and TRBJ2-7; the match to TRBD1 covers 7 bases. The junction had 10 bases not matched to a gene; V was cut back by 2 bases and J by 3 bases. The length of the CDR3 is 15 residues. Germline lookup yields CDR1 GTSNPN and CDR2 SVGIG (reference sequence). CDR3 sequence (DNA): TGTGCCTGGAGTCTACAGGGGTGGGACAACTACGAGCAGTACTTC. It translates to CAWSLQGWDNYEQYF.

CDR3 sequence (DNA): TGTGCCAGCAGTGAATTGCAGGGTCGTCAGCCCCAGCATTTT. Residues: CASSELQGRQPQHF. The chain employs TRBV2 and TRBJ1-5, with D perhaps matching TRBD1 (5 bases). V dropped 2 bases and J dropped 6 bases, with 11 bases sitting between them. CDR3 length: 14 residues. Germline V gives CDR1 SNHLY, CDR2 FYNNEI. The whole variable domain, filled in from reference TRBV2 and TRBJ1-5, reads EPEVTQTPSHQVTQMGQEVILRCVPISNHLYFYWYRQILGQKVEFLVSFYNNEISEKSEIFDDQFSVERPDGSNFTLKIRSTKLEDSAMYFCASSELQGRQPQHFGDGTRLSIL.

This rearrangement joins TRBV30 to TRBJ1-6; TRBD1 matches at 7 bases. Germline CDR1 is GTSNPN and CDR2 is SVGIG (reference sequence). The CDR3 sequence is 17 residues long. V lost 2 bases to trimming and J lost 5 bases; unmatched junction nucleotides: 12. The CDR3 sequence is CAWSSDRIKTHNSPLHF. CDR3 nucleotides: TGTGCCTGGAGTTCGGACAGGATAAAAACCCATAATTCACCCCTCCACTTT.

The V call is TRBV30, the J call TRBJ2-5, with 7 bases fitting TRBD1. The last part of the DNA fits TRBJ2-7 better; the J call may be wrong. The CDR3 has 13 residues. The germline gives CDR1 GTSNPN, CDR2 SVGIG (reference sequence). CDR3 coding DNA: TGTGCCTCGACCCCTGGACAGGCCTACGAGCAGTACTTC. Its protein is CASTPGQAYEQYF.

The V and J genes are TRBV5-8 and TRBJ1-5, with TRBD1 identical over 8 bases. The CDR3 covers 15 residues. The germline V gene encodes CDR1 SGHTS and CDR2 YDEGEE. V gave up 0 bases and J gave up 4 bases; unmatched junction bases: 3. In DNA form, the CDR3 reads TGTGCCAGCAGCTTGGCCAGGACAGGGAATCAGCCCCAGCATTTT. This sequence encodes CASSLARTGNQPQHF.

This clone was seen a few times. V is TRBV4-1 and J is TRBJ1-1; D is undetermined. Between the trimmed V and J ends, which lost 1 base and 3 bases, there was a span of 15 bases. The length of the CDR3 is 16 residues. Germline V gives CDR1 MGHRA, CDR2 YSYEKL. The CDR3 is CASSQVDLISYTEAFF. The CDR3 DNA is TGCGCCAGCAGCCAAGTGGACCTCATATCCTACACTGAAGCTTTCTTT.